This T cell receptor (beta chain) was recorded in a study of blood T cell repertoires in COVID-19. Study at large: Samples taken during acute and convalescent COVID-19 were collected in the United States, Italy and Spain. T cells, B-cell-depleted T cells, or PBMCs provided the cDNA or gDNA that served as material.

In the study's own analysis: By means of reference gene primer amplification, nucleated cell counts were estimated. TCRdb keeps only in-frame clones here, not all; method: immunoSEQ multiplex PCR. D and trimming come from the DNA, and the V and J calls and clone size come from that table. The sample has tens of thousands of clones, around four fifths seen once; the top ten hold roughly 2%. V shed 4 bases and J shed 6 bases, with 13 bases lying between them. This CDR3 region has 14 residues. Germline loops: CDR1 SNHLY, CDR2 FYNNEI. The source of this sequence is a woman aged 55-70 years with acute or convalescent COVID-19. The sample comprised peripheral blood. J is TRBJ1-5 and V is TRBV2; no clear D gene. The DNA of the CDR3 is TGTGCCAGCAGTGGAGGAGGGTCCGCTCAGCCCCAGCATTTT. Its protein is CASSGGGSAQPQHF.